This T cell receptor beta chain was sequenced in a study of tumor-infiltrating lymphocytes in primary liver carcinoma. Study-wide context: Spanning 4.2 to 10 cm, the tumors were T1-T3 N0M0. Study observations and caveats: CD4+ and CD8+ repertoires could not be compared in these unsorted bulk samples.

CDR3 length: 15 residues. V was shortened by 0 bases and J by 4 bases, with 12 bases between the two germline ends. The V gene's germline CDR1 is SEHNR and CDR2 FQNEAQ (reference sequence). Notes on this clonotype: Antigen specificity is unknown.

Using a constant-region primer together with ProtoScript II reverse transcriptase, TCR beta cDNA was made from 450 to 600 ng of total RNA. Sequencing libraries for TCR beta derived from three nested multiplex PCR rounds that used slightly modified ARM-PCR. Both of the initial two PCR rounds ran for nine to ten cycles and employed TRBV1-TRBV30 forward primers alongside a C-beta reverse primer. TCRdb redid the calling of the multiplex PCR reads with MiXCR, one entry per CDR3 protein. The table includes about 180,000 distinct CDR3 sequences, roughly three fifths detected once. The source of the blood RNA was unsorted whole blood, and germline DNA was extracted as well.

The TCR was taken from a man aged 35 to 55 with primary liver carcinoma and hepatitis B virus infection. Sequenced input: peripheral blood. This rearrangement joins TRBV7-9 to TRBJ1-1, with a tentative D call TRBD1 (6 bases). CDR3 sequence reads: CASSLARGTITEAFF. The CDR3 coding sequence is TGTGCCAGCAGCTTAGCGAGGGGGACGATCACTGAAGCTTTCTTT. Variable domain in full (rest from reference TRBV7-9 and TRBJ1-1): DTGVSQNPRHKITKRGQNVTFRCDPISEHNRLYWYRQTLGQGPEFLTYFQNEAQLEKSRLLSDRFSAERPKGSFSTLEIQRTEQGDSAMYLCASSLARGTITEAFFGQGTRLTVV.